The sequence of this TCR beta chain was determined in a study of siplizumab effects on memory and regulatory T cells. General study results and limits: Assignment to unstimulated subsets succeeded for only a minor fraction of the alloreactive clones.

Assay: immunoSEQ multiplex PCR; the TCRdb copy retains only in-frame clones and omits some. The table includes roughly 100,000 clones, 92% detected once. The CDR3 extends over 18 amino acids. In germline, CDR1 is MGHRA, CDR2 YSYEKL. Trimming removed 0 bases at V and 3 bases at J, with 18 bases between. A remark on this clone: Its target is unknown.

The clonotype originates from a human donor in good health. Sequencing was performed on CD4+ T cells sorted from blood. The V gene is TRBV4-1, the J gene TRBJ2-1, with D unresolved. The CDR3 region has the DNA TGCGCCAGCAGCCAAGATGACCCCGCGAGTAGATTCTACAATGAGCAGTTCTTC. As protein: CASSQDDPASRFYNEQFF.